The source of this T cell receptor (beta chain) is a study of cytomegalovirus exposure and HLA in healthy donors. Overall study findings and caveats: About 87% or about 30% of the time was how often most TCR beta V segments were productive, according to an earlier analysis. When the data were analyzed later, several of the most significant clusters appeared to be linked to common viral pathogens. Later on, an analysis tied about 17,000 TCR beta sequences to HLA alleles at 0.05 false discovery rate. It was assumed in the presence/absence analyses that sequencing depth was roughly uniform across donors.

A note on this clone: What it binds is unknown.

PCR involved 60 Vbeta and 13 Jbeta primers. Using immunoSEQ multiplex PCR, the repertoire was profiled, and TCRdb retains in-frame clones only, with some absent. Of roughly 200,000 clones listed, over 70% are singletons. V lost 7 bases to trimming and J lost 6 bases, with 10 bases between them. The CDR3 spans 12 residues. CDR1 is MDHEN and CDR2 is SYDVKM in the germline V gene. The specimen sequenced was PBMCs. The J gene is TRBJ1-5, the V gene TRBV28; no reliable D call. The TCR sequence derives from a woman aged 55-70 years in good health and CMV-seropositive. CDR3 amino acids: CASTPAGQPQHF. The CDR3 DNA reads TGTGCCAGCACGCCCGCAGGTCAGCCCCAGCATTTT.